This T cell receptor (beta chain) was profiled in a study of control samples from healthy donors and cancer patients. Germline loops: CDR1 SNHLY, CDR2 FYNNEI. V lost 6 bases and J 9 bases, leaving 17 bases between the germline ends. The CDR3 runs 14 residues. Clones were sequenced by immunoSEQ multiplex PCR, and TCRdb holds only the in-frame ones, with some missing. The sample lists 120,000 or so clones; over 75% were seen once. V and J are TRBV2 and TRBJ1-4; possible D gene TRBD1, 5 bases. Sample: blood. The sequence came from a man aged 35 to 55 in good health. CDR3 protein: CASRGGTGGKKLFF. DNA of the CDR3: TGTGCCAGCAGGGGGGGAACGGGCGGAAAAAAACTGTTTTTT.